Below, 2 T cell receptor beta chains from the same sample are listed, as sequenced in a study of shared clonotypes between healthy human individuals (dated by TCRdb to 2020 to 2021). CD8 naive samples were CD45RO-negative cells positively selected for CCR7, giving a CD45RA+CCR7+ population that excluded TemRA cells. Libraries came from the immunoSEQ multiplex PCR assay. TCRdb holds this immuneACCESS table with in-frame rearrangements only. Some clones are missing; in checked studies, unresolved V genes explain under half, and the rest has no known cause. This sample is represented by roughly 2.1 million clones; about 93% of them were singletons. Under 2% of the sample comes from the top ten. The sample consisted of naive CD8+ T cells from PBMCs. Interpreted using the paper, the cell subset or site label stands for: CD45RA+CCR7+. These receptor sequences come from a young man in good health. Some clones in this sample may be carry-over from other donors' samples.

This chain joins TRBV9 and TRBJ2-3; TRBD1 matches 10 bases. The CDR3 has 15 amino acids. From germline, CDR1 is SGDLS and CDR2 YYNGEE. V shed 6 bases and J 4 bases; nucleotides not matched to a gene: 8. The DNA for the CDR3 is TGTGCCAGCACCGAGACAGGGGGCATCGCAGATACGCAGTATTTT. Encoded protein: CASTETGGIADTQYF.

V usage is TRBV7-3 and J usage is TRBJ2-3, with D uncertain. The CDR3 totals 13 residues. Deletions cut 1 base from V and 6 bases from J, with 8 bases between. CDR1 and CDR2 from the germline V gene are SGHTA and FQGTGA. Here the CDR3 reads CASSLITHDTQYF. In DNA, the CDR3 is TGTGCCAGCAGCTTAATCACCCACGATACGCAGTATTTT.